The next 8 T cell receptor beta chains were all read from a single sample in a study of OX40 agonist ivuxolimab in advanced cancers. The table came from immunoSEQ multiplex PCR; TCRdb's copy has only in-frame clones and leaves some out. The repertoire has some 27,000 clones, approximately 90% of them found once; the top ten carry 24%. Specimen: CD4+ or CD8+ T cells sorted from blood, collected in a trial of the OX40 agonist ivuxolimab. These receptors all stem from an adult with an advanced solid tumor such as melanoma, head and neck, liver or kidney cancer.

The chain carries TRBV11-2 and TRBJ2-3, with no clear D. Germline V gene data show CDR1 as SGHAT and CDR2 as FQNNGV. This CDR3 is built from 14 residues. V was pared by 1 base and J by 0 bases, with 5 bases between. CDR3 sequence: CASSLGGSTDTQYF. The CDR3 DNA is TGTGCCAGCAGCTTAGGTGGAAGCACAGATACGCAGTATTTT.

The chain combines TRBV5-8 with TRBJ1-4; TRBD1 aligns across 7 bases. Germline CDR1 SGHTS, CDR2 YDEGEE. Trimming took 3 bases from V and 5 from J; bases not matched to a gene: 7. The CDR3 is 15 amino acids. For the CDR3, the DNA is TGTGCCAGCAGCTCCCTGGGACAGCCGAATGAAAAACTGTTTTTT. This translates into CASSSLGQPNEKLFF.

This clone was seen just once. CDR3 nucleotide sequence: TGTGCCAGCAGTAGCCTCCCCGGGGAGCTGTTTTTT. This translates into CASSSLPGELFF. This sequence joins TRBV6-6 and TRBJ2-2; the D is unclear. Germline values: CDR1 MNHNY, CDR2 SVGAGI (reference sequence). The CDR3 extends over 12 amino acids. Trimming cost V 5 bases and J 6 bases, with 7 bases left between them.

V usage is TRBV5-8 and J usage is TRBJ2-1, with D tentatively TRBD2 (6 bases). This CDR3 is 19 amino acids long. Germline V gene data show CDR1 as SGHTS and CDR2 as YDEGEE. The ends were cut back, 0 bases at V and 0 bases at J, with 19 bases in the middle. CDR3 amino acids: CASSLVGTPVFSSYNEQFF. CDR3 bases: TGTGCCAGCAGCTTGGTGGGGACTCCGGTTTTTAGCTCCTACAATGAGCAGTTCTTC.

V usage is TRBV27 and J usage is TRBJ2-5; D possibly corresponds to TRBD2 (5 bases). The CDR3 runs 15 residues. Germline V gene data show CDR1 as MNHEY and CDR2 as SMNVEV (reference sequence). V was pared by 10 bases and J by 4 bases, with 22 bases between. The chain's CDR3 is CATQVGPLARETQYF. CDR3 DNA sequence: TGTGCCACCCAGGTCGGTCCCCTAGCCAGAGAGACCCAGTACTTC.

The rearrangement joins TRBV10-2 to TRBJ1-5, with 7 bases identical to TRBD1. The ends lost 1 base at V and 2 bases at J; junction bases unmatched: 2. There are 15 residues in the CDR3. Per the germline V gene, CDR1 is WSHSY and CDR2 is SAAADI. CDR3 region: CASSEFQGGNQPQHF. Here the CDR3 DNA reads TGCGCCAGCAGTGAGTTCCAGGGGGGCAATCAGCCCCAGCATTTT.

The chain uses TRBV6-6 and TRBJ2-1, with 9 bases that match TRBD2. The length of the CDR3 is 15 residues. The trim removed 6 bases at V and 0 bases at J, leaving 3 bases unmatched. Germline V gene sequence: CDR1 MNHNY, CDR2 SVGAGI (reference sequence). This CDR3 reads CASSSSGSSYNEQFF. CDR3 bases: TGTGCCAGCAGCAGTAGCGGGAGCTCCTACAATGAGCAGTTCTTC.

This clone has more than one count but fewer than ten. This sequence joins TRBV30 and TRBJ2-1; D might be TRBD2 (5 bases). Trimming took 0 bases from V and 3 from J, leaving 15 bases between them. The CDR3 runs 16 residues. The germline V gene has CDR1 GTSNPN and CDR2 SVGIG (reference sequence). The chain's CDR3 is CAWSVMGDVRYNEQFF. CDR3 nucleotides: TGTGCCTGGAGTGTAATGGGAGACGTACGCTACAATGAGCAGTTCTTC. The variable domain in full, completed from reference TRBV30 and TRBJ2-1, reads SQTIHQWPATLVQPVGSPLSLECTVEGTSNPNLYWYRQAAGRGLQLLFYSVGIGQISSEVPQNLSASRPQDRQFILSSKKLLLSDSGFYLCAWSVMGDVRYNEQFFGPGTRLTVL.